The rows below give T cell receptor beta chains drawn from one sample of a study of T cell repertoires in cytomegalovirus infection. These receptors' targets are unknown. One entry per CDR3 protein results from TCRdb running MiXCR on the reads. The data contain under 300,000 distinct CDR3 sequences, less than 25% of them singletons. Sequenced material: cultured PBMCs, taken from culture after CMV antigen stimulation. Receptors originate from a human donor in good health (CMV status not recorded). Some clones in this sample may be carry-over from other donors' samples. CDR3s include the opening cysteine and the closing phenylalanine or tryptophan. D genes are given only for firm matches. A row's size may be missing; if present it is once, few, many or a size class.

D gene,J gene,clone size,V gene,CDR3 protein,CDR3 DNA
-,TRBJ1-1,few,TRBV20-1,CRPGTVNTEAFF,TGCAGACCTGGGACGGTAAACACTGAAGCTTTCTTT
TRBD1,TRBJ1-5,many,TRBV19,CASSIHGQGSQPQHF,TGTGCCAGTAGTATACACGGACAGGGAAGTCAGCCCCAGCATTTT
-,TRBJ2-1,many,TRBV7-2,CASSLARAGGRGFNEQFF,TGTGCCAGCAGCTTAGCGCGGGCAGGGGGGAGAGGTTTCAATGAGCAGTTCTTC
-,TRBJ2-1,many,TRBV27,CASSWNERRNEQFF,TGTGCCAGCAGTTGGAACGAGCGCCGCAATGAGCAGTTCTTC
TRBD1,TRBJ2-6,many,TRBV7-2,CASSPQGAGANVLTF,TGTGCCAGCAGTCCCCAGGGGGCTGGGGCCAACGTCCTGACTTTC
TRBD1,TRBJ1-2,-,TRBV7-9,CASSANRGDGYTF,TGTGCCAGCAGCGCCAACAGGGGGGATGGCTACACCTTC
-,TRBJ1-1,-,TRBV18,CASSPQQRDTVTKAFF,TGTGCCAGCTCACCACAACAACGGGACACAGTTACGAAAGCTTTCTTT
TRBD1,TRBJ2-5,many,TRBV7-8,CASSAGQGFFGTQYF,TGTGCCAGCAGCGCCGGACAGGGTTTTTTCGGGACCCAGTACTTC
-,TRBJ1-2,-,TRBV5-1,CASREANTNYGYTF,TGCGCCAGCAGAGAAGCGAATACTAACTATGGCTACACCTTC
TRBD2,TRBJ2-3,few,TRBV6-2/TRBV6-3,CASRTSGHTDTQYF,TGTGCCAGCCGGACTAGCGGACACACAGATACGCAGTATTTT
-,TRBJ2-3,-,TRBV11-2,CASSGGTKWADTQYF,TGTGCCAGCAGCGGCGGGACAAAGTGGGCAGATACGCAGTATTTT
-,TRBJ1-3,many,TRBV7-2,CASSHWGRLGNTIYF,TGTGCCAGCAGCCACTGGGGCCGACTAGGAAACACCATATATTTT
-,TRBJ2-1,many,TRBV4-3,CASSHPERSSSYNEQFF,TGCGCCAGCAGCCACCCCGAGCGGAGCAGCTCCTACAATGAGCAGTTCTTC
TRBD1,TRBJ2-7,many,TRBV7-9,CASSHHPRDRKTYEQYF,TGTGCCAGCAGCCACCATCCCCGGGACAGGAAAACCTACGAGCAGTACTTC
-,TRBJ2-1,few,TRBV19,CASSSGYEQFF,TGTGCCAGTTCGAGCGGGTATGAGCAGTTCTTC
-,TRBJ2-1,few,TRBV6-6,CASSPAGGTTEQFF,TGTGCCAGCAGCCCTGCTGGGGGGACGACTGAGCAGTTCTTC
TRBD1,TRBJ1-4,few,TRBV5-4,CASSRQGAGEKLFF,TGTGCCAGCAGCCGACAGGGGGCAGGGGAAAAACTGTTTTTT
TRBD1,TRBJ2-5,-,TRBV19,CASGSNRGQAKTQYF,TGTGCCAGTGGATCCAACAGGGGGCAGGCAAAGACCCAGTACTTC
-,TRBJ1-1,-,TRBV20-1,CSAVFLTMNTEAFF,TGCAGTGCGGTCTTCCTTACCATGAACACTGAAGCTTTCTTT
-,TRBJ1-1,few,TRBV19,CASTGSNAFF,TGTGCCAGTACCGGTTCAAATGCTTTCTTT
TRBD2,TRBJ2-3,many,TRBV7-6,CASSMGLAGTSTDTQYF,TGTGCCAGCAGCATGGGACTAGCGGGCACTAGCACAGATACGCAGTATTTT
TRBD2,TRBJ2-3,few,TRBV29-1,CSVPSGSTDTQYF,TGCAGCGTTCCTAGCGGGAGCACAGATACGCAGTATTTT
-,TRBJ2-1,few,TRBV20-1,CSASPASSIPHGYNEQFF,TGCAGTGCTAGTCCGGCTAGTTCTATACCCCACGGCTACAATGAGCAGTTCTTC
-,TRBJ1-4,few,TRBV6-2/TRBV6-3,CASSSRTANEKLFF,TGTGCCAGCAGTTCCCGGACAGCTAATGAAAAACTGTTTTTT
TRBD2,TRBJ2-7,-,TRBV12-3/TRBV12-4,CASSLFSGRSNEQYF,TGTGCCAGCAGCCTTTTTAGCGGGAGATCAAATGAGCAGTACTTC
TRBD2,TRBJ2-5,few,TRBV20-1,CSVVNWLAGGTETQYF,TGCAGTGTCGTAAATTGGCTAGCGGGAGGGACAGAGACCCAGTACTTC
TRBD2,TRBJ2-7,few,TRBV20-1,CSAITLTSGIKEQYF,TGCAGTGCTATCACCCTGACTAGCGGGATAAAAGAGCAGTACTTC
-,TRBJ2-1,many,TRBV7-2,CASSTRGGAREQFF,TGTGCCAGCAGCACCAGAGGCGGGGCTAGGGAGCAGTTCTTC
TRBD2,TRBJ2-2,many,TRBV7-3,CASSRSVASGRGGELFF,TGTGCCAGCAGCCGCTCCGTGGCTAGCGGGAGGGGCGGGGAGCTGTTTTTT
TRBD1,TRBJ1-2,many,TRBV6-1,CASSYGGTGQYGYTF,TGTGCCAGCAGTTACGGGGGGACAGGGCAGTATGGCTACACCTTC
-,TRBJ2-1,-,TRBV7-9,CASSSTGYEQFF,TGTGCCAGCAGCTCTACAGGGTATGAGCAGTTCTTC
TRBD1,TRBJ1-4,many,TRBV7-2,CASSRGQNEKLFF,TGTGCCAGCAGCCGGGGACAGAATGAAAAACTGTTTTTT
-,TRBJ1-1,-,TRBV2,CASAGAMNTEAFF,TGTGCCAGCGCCGGGGCCATGAACACTGAAGCTTTCTTT
-,TRBJ2-2,-,TRBV12-3/TRBV12-4,CASSLLPGETGELFF,TGTGCCAGCAGTTTACTTCCGGGAGAAACCGGGGAGCTGTTTTTT
-,TRBJ2-5,few,TRBV6-2/TRBV6-3,CASSYFLSSAETQYF,TGTGCCAGCAGTTACTTCTTAAGCAGTGCAGAGACCCAGTACTTC
-,TRBJ1-5,-,TRBV19,CASGRGGKWQPQHF,TGTGCCAGTGGAAGGGGAGGGAAATGGCAGCCCCAGCATTTT
-,TRBJ2-1,-,TRBV19,CASSIAGYPPYNEQFF,TGTGCCAGTAGTATAGCAGGGTATCCCCCCTACAATGAGCAGTTCTTC
-,TRBJ2-1,few,TRBV7-9,CASSPRGSEQFF,TGTGCCAGCAGTCCAAGAGGGTCCGAGCAGTTCTTC
-,TRBJ2-6,-,TRBV6-5,CASLSGANVLTF,TGTGCCAGTCTCTCTGGGGCCAACGTCCTGACTTTC
TRBD1,TRBJ1-1,many,TRBV12-3/TRBV12-4,CASSSQGGASSTNTEAFF,TGTGCCAGCAGTTCTCAGGGGGGTGCTAGCTCGACTAACACTGAAGCTTTCTTT
TRBD2,TRBJ2-1,-,TRBV20-1,CSALGGVDQFF,TGCAGTGCCCTCGGGGGGGTAGATCAGTTCTTC
-,TRBJ1-1,many,TRBV7-2,CASSLQQRPVVTEAFF,TGTGCCAGCAGCCTTCAACAGCGCCCCGTGGTGACTGAAGCTTTCTTT
-,TRBJ1-1,-,TRBV7-9,CASSSFGGRAGEAFF,TGTGCCAGCAGCTCCTTCGGGGGGCGCGCTGGTGAAGCTTTCTTT
TRBD2,TRBJ2-2,few,TRBV19,CASSKRTSPNTGELFF,TGTGCCAGTAGTAAACGGACTAGCCCGAACACCGGGGAGCTGTTTTTT
-,TRBJ2-1,medium-sized,TRBV7-2,CASSLGSGKQFF,TGTGCCAGCAGCTTAGGTTCGGGGAAGCAGTTCTTC
TRBD1,TRBJ1-1,-,TRBV12-3/TRBV12-4,CASSPRRTGGIEAFF,TGTGCCAGCAGTCCCCGCAGGACAGGGGGCATTGAAGCTTTCTTT
-,TRBJ1-2,-,TRBV29-1,CSVEDLSYGYTF,TGCAGCGTTGAAGACCTCTCCTATGGCTACACCTTC
-,TRBJ2-5,many,TRBV7-2,CASSQKETQYF,TGTGCCAGCAGCCAGAAAGAGACCCAGTACTTC
-,TRBJ2-5,-,TRBV7-2,CASSSRFGRETQYF,TGTGCCAGCAGCTCAAGGTTCGGGAGAGAGACCCAGTACTTC
-,TRBJ2-7,-,TRBV4-3,CASSQDLEVTNEQYF,TGCGCCAGCAGCCAAGACCTAGAAGTCACCAACGAGCAGTACTTC
TRBD1,TRBJ1-6,-,TRBV2,CASNPGTEVSPLHF,TGTGCCAGCAACCCCGGGACAGAAGTTTCACCCCTCCACTTT
-,TRBJ2-1,many,TRBV7-2,CASSFRQYNEQFF,TGTGCCAGCAGCTTTAGACAGTACAATGAGCAGTTCTTC
-,TRBJ1-2,-,TRBV29-1,CSVEDLGGSYGYTF,TGCAGCGTTGAAGATCTGGGGGGGTCCTATGGCTACACCTTC
TRBD1,TRBJ1-2,many,TRBV12-3/TRBV12-4,CASSSWQGAYGYTF,TGTGCCAGCAGTTCGTGGCAGGGGGCATATGGCTACACCTTC
TRBD1,TRBJ1-2,-,TRBV28,CASSWDRKGGYTF,TGTGCCAGCAGCTGGGACAGGAAAGGAGGCTACACCTTC
-,TRBJ2-5,many,TRBV6-1,CASSEDSGSQETQYF,TGTGCCAGCAGTGAAGACTCAGGGTCCCAAGAGACCCAGTACTTC
-,TRBJ2-2,-,TRBV5-5,CASSLVGTRELFF,TGTGCCAGCAGCTTGGTAGGGACGAGGGAGCTGTTTTTT